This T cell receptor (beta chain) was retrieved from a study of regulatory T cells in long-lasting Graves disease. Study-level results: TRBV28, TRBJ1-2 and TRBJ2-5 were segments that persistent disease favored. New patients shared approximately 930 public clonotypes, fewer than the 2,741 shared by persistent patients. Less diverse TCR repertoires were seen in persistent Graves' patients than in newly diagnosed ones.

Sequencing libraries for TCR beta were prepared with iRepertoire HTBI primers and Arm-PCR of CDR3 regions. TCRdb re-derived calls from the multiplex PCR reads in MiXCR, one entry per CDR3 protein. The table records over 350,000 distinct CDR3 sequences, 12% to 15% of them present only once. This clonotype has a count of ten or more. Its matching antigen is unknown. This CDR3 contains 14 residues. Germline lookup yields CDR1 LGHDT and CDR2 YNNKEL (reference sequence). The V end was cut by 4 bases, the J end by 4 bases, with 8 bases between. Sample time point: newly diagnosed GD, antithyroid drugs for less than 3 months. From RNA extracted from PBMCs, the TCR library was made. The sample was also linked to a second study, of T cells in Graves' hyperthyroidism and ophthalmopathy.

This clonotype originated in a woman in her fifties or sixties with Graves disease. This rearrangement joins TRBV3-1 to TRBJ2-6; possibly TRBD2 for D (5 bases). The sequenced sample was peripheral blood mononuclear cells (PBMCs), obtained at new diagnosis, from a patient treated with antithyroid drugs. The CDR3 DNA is TGTGCCAGCAGCCCGGGGATGGGGGCCAACGTCCTGACTTTC. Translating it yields CASSPGMGANVLTF.